A selection of T cell receptor beta chains follows, all from one sample in a study of early T cells in non-severe SARS-CoV-2 infection. TCRdb passed the 5' RACE reads through MiXCR, listing each CDR3 protein once. The sample lists almost 30,000 distinct CDR3 sequences; about 5.5% were seen once. Sequenced: whole blood. These receptors all stem from an adult who was a healthcare worker with PCR-confirmed SARS-CoV-2 infection or an uninfected control (not recorded which). Each CDR3 is given with its conserved first and last residue.

v_call	j_call	cdr3_aa
TRBV12-3/TRBV12-4	TRBJ1-1	CASSLKEPGVTEAFF
TRBV12-3/TRBV12-4	TRBJ2-3	CASSGTAAGPTDTQYF
TRBV7-2	TRBJ1-1	CASSSGGGHTEAFF
TRBV5-1	TRBJ1-4	CASSLAQDRNEKLFF
TRBV7-6	TRBJ2-7	CASSSTSAYEQYF
TRBV2	TRBJ1-4	CASSDKHREEKLFF
TRBV12-3/TRBV12-4	TRBJ1-5	CASRSAGPYQPQHF
TRBV18	TRBJ2-5	CASSQATVETQYF
TRBV7-6	TRBJ2-5	CASSHLREETQYF
TRBV13	TRBJ2-7	CASSSELAGRYEQYF
TRBV12-3/TRBV12-4	TRBJ1-2	CASSAALNYGYTF
TRBV19	TRBJ1-5	CASRPQGGGNQPQHF
TRBV5-1	TRBJ2-2	CASSGQLGTGELFF
TRBV5-1	TRBJ2-2	CASSLKAGPGELFF
TRBV10-3	TRBJ2-3	CAIGGDRRTDTQYF
TRBV4-2	TRBJ2-5	CASSPNRGDLRDQYF
TRBV6-2/TRBV6-3	TRBJ2-7	CASSYSPGGSYEQYF
TRBV14	TRBJ2-5	CASSRTGPFPGETQYF
TRBV18	TRBJ2-5	CASSEQETQYF
TRBV20-1	TRBJ2-5	CSALGRLGPKTQYF
TRBV29-1	TRBJ2-3	CSVDAGIDTQYF
TRBV6-2/TRBV6-3	TRBJ2-5	CASSYIVGLAGRGQETQYF
TRBV11-2	TRBJ2-1	CASSSQPGQSYNEQFF
TRBV5-1	TRBJ2-7	CASSPGTGSYEQYF
TRBV20-1	TRBJ2-3	CSAPSDSTDTQYF
TRBV12-3/TRBV12-4	TRBJ2-2	CASNRDRVTGELFF
TRBV3-1	TRBJ1-1	CASSPTSGTGGEAFF
TRBV6-6	TRBJ1-1	CASSYRNTEAFF
TRBV6-2/TRBV6-3	TRBJ2-5	CASSDGLAGGQETQYF
TRBV20-1	TRBJ1-1	CSARRTMNTEAFF
TRBV25-1	TRBJ2-7	CASSLTTYEQYF
TRBV29-1	TRBJ2-5	CSVGLVQETQYF
TRBV5-1	TRBJ2-7	CASSPGLAGEEQYF
TRBV5-6	TRBJ1-1	CASSVWGLSATEAFF
TRBV20-1	TRBJ2-7	CSARSGTGTGEPYEQYF
TRBV2	TRBJ1-5	CASSDRGLSNQPQHF
TRBV28	TRBJ2-2	CASSSPQGNTGELFF
TRBV6-5	TRBJ2-5	CASSYEPGPRETQYF
TRBV19	TRBJ2-2	CASSLGWTSGIRTGELFF
TRBV7-9	TRBJ2-5	CASSLASSGGKETQYF
TRBV5-4	TRBJ1-6	CASSLPSGNSPLHF
TRBV19	TRBJ2-7	CASSAGTSYREQYF
TRBV3-1	TRBJ2-1	CASSQVYSRLLSYNEQFF
TRBV12-3/TRBV12-4	TRBJ2-5	CASGVSASGGAQYF
TRBV12-3/TRBV12-4	TRBJ1-5	CASSRTSGREQPQHF
TRBV7-8	TRBJ2-1	CASSPLAVDEQFF
TRBV19	TRBJ1-5	CASSVARYNQPQHF
TRBV20-1	TRBJ2-7	CSARGPHSYEQYF
TRBV18	TRBJ1-1	CASSPPAANTEAFF
TRBV6-5	TRBJ2-1	CASSRGTSGSGIGEQFF
TRBV2	TRBJ2-1	CASSPGTRPNEQFF
TRBV28	TRBJ2-5	CASSVGGGTLQETQYF
TRBV18	TRBJ1-1	CASSPVGLTEAFF
TRBV12-3/TRBV12-4	TRBJ2-2	CANSRLNGELFF